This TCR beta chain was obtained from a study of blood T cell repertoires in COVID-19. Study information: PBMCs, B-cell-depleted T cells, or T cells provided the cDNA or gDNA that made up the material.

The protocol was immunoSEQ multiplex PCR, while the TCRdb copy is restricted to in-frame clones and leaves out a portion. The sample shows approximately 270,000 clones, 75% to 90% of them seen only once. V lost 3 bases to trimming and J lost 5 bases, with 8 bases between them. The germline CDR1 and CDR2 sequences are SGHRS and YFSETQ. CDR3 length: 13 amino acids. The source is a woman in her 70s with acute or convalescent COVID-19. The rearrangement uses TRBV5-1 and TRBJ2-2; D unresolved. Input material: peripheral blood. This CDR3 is CASSSYSTGELFF. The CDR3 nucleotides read TGCGCCAGCAGCTCGTACTCGACCGGGGAGCTGTTTTTT.